This T cell receptor (beta chain) is from a study of technical replicates of blood from several donors. Profiled with immunoSEQ multiplex PCR; TCRdb holds only in-frame clones, not every one. The table shows 65,000 to 80,000 clones, with 95% to 98% occurring only once. Per germline, CDR1 SGHNT and CDR2 YENEEA. The CDR3 loop spans 14 amino acids. Trimming pared 5 bases from V and 2 bases from J, leaving 11 bases between. The sequence was collected from a human donor in good health. The chain is built from TRBV11-3 and TRBJ2-3, with D possibly TRBD1 on 5 matching bases. Sample: T cells isolated from PBMCs. For the CDR3, the DNA is TGTGCCAGCAGCCCAGACAGACCCACAGATACGCAGTATTTT. Its translation is CASSPDRPTDTQYF.